The 4 T cell receptor beta chains in this list originate from one sample, sequenced in a study of T cells after yellow fever vaccination. TCRdb re-called the 5' RACE reads with MiXCR, one entry per CDR3 protein. The sample carries roughly 340,000 distinct CDR3 sequences, 8.5% to 10% recorded once. The sequences come from PBMCs, collected on the day of the first yellow fever vaccination. The receptors come from a young man who received the YFV17D yellow fever vaccine.

In this sample, this clonotype turned up many times. V usage is TRBV6-2 or TRBV6-3 and J usage is TRBJ1-1; D might be TRBD1 (5 bases). CDR1 is MNHEY, CDR2 SVGEGT, per germline. CDR3 size: 14 residues. Trimming removed 4 bases from V and 5 bases from J, with 14 bases in between. The CDR3 nucleotides read TGTGCCAGCAGTTTTCCAGGGTGGGAGACTGAAGCTTTCTTT. Encoded protein: CASSFPGWETEAFF.

The gene calls are TRBV4-3 and TRBJ2-3; 9 nucleotides agree with TRBD1. This CDR3 contains 16 residues. V gave up 0 bases and J gave up 9 bases; unmatched junction bases: 10. Germline CDR1 reads LGHNA; CDR2 reads YSLEER. The CDR3 is CASSQDRQGGWSTQYF. The CDR3 DNA sequence: TGCGCCAGCAGCCAAGATCGACAGGGGGGGTGGAGCACGCAGTATTTT.

The rearrangement links TRBV7-2 to TRBJ2-7; tentative D call: TRBD1 (6 bases). This CDR3 region has 13 residues. V was shortened by 1 base and J by 6 bases, with 10 bases between the two germline ends. The V gene's germline CDR1 is SGHTA and CDR2 FQGNSA. The CDR3 DNA reads as TGTGCCAGCAGCTTAGGGACAGTCCGCGAGCAGTACTTC. It yields the protein CASSLGTVREQYF.

This clonotype was observed a few times. The chain employs TRBV10-3 and TRBJ1-5; unclear D gene. Germline V CDR1 and CDR2: ENHRY, SYGVKD. This CDR3 is built from 14 residues. V was pared by 4 bases and J by 4 bases, with 11 bases between. The CDR3 DNA sequence: TGTGCCATCAGTGTCGCAGGAAAAAATCAGCCCCAGCATTTT. It specifies CAISVAGKNQPQHF.